A selection of T cell receptor beta chains follows, all from one sample in a study of monozygotic twins with inflammatory bowel disease. Following a re-call of the 5' RACE reads, TCRdb has one entry per CDR3 protein and lacks DNA. The listing records a few hundred thousand distinct CDR3 sequences. Sequencing used blood. The receptors were gathered from a human donor with ulcerative colitis or Crohn's disease, or a healthy co-twin of an affected twin (not recorded which). Both conserved end residues are part of each CDR3. The order of the fields is V gene, J gene, CDR3 protein.

v_call: TRBV4-3; j_call: TRBJ2-5; cdr3_aa: CASSPRLAGAQETQYF
v_call: TRBV3-1; j_call: TRBJ2-5; cdr3_aa: CASSQAIRRETQYF
v_call: TRBV27; j_call: TRBJ2-3; cdr3_aa: CASRREAQTDTQYF
v_call: TRBV5-1; j_call: TRBJ2-1; cdr3_aa: CASMTGANNEQFF
v_call: TRBV7-9; j_call: TRBJ2-3; cdr3_aa: CASSLYPIAGTTDTQYF
v_call: TRBV5-1; j_call: TRBJ2-4; cdr3_aa: CASSLELGMGIQYF
v_call: TRBV5-1; j_call: TRBJ1-4; cdr3_aa: CASSLGRGNEKLFF
v_call: TRBV28; j_call: TRBJ2-3; cdr3_aa: CASSSNGLAGATQYF
v_call: TRBV4-1; j_call: TRBJ2-3; cdr3_aa: CASSQEAAADTQYF
v_call: TRBV5-4; j_call: TRBJ2-7; cdr3_aa: CASSPTSGTREQYF
v_call: TRBV5-4; j_call: TRBJ2-7; cdr3_aa: CASSLVGQNSYEQYF
v_call: TRBV5-1; j_call: TRBJ1-1; cdr3_aa: CASTPGGGNTEAFF
v_call: TRBV7-9; j_call: TRBJ2-7; cdr3_aa: CASSLLSWDSNYEQYF
v_call: TRBV6-1; j_call: TRBJ1-1; cdr3_aa: CASSVDDRSNTEAFF
v_call: TRBV20-1; j_call: TRBJ2-7; cdr3_aa: CSATQPLGSYEQYF
v_call: TRBV20-1; j_call: TRBJ2-1; cdr3_aa: CSARGLVGPSEQFF
v_call: TRBV7-8; j_call: TRBJ1-5; cdr3_aa: CASSVRGKINSNQPQHF
v_call: TRBV18; j_call: TRBJ2-2; cdr3_aa: CASSPRDFANTGELFF
v_call: TRBV6-1; j_call: TRBJ1-2; cdr3_aa: CASSGRTGGIRSIGYTF
v_call: TRBV5-5; j_call: TRBJ2-5; cdr3_aa: CASRTGVAGSETQYF
v_call: TRBV5-1; j_call: TRBJ2-1; cdr3_aa: CASSAKGGPTRYNEQFF
v_call: TRBV20-1; j_call: TRBJ2-7; cdr3_aa: CSALGQNEQYF
v_call: TRBV29-1; j_call: TRBJ2-1; cdr3_aa: CSVKDEKRVSYNEQFF
v_call: TRBV6-1; j_call: TRBJ2-3; cdr3_aa: CASSRGGGQIRTDTQYF
v_call: TRBV16; j_call: TRBJ2-1; cdr3_aa: CASSQSEGRNPVF
v_call: TRBV5-1; j_call: TRBJ2-2; cdr3_aa: CASSLGGNTNTGELFF
v_call: TRBV29-1; j_call: TRBJ1-2; cdr3_aa: CSVEQVDYGYTF
v_call: TRBV15; j_call: TRBJ2-3; cdr3_aa: CATSRDPTGVTDTQYF
v_call: TRBV6-2/TRBV6-3; j_call: TRBJ2-7; cdr3_aa: CASRGSVSEQYF
v_call: TRBV20-1; j_call: TRBJ1-6; cdr3_aa: CSARDHADSPLHF
v_call: TRBV7-9; j_call: TRBJ2-1; cdr3_aa: CASSPQDLEQFF
v_call: TRBV6-6; j_call: TRBJ2-5; cdr3_aa: CASTVSETQYF
v_call: TRBV11-2; j_call: TRBJ2-3; cdr3_aa: CASSLSGGAPADTQYF
v_call: TRBV29-1; j_call: TRBJ1-1; cdr3_aa: CSVEGDAFAEAFF
v_call: TRBV28; j_call: TRBJ2-1; cdr3_aa: CASTPLGDDEQFF
v_call: TRBV9; j_call: TRBJ1-4; cdr3_aa: CASSVGQGAGKLFF
v_call: TRBV7-8; j_call: TRBJ2-3; cdr3_aa: CASSLGLRGDTQYF
v_call: TRBV7-8; j_call: TRBJ1-1; cdr3_aa: CASSLRTSNTEAFF
v_call: TRBV11-2; j_call: TRBJ1-3; cdr3_aa: CASSLRGQGNTIYF
v_call: TRBV2; j_call: TRBJ2-2; cdr3_aa: CASSEEGDTGELFF
v_call: TRBV5-1; j_call: TRBJ2-3; cdr3_aa: CASSSYLTSGVTDTQYF
v_call: TRBV18; j_call: TRBJ2-2; cdr3_aa: CASSPRMGELFF
v_call: TRBV6-5; j_call: TRBJ1-1; cdr3_aa: CASSHSRGAGTEAFF
v_call: TRBV20-1; j_call: TRBJ1-6; cdr3_aa: CSATSTGLNFSPLHF
v_call: TRBV5-1; j_call: TRBJ2-1; cdr3_aa: CASSLEDEHFF
v_call: TRBV2; j_call: TRBJ2-1; cdr3_aa: CASSVDGGSYNEQFF
v_call: TRBV5-1; j_call: TRBJ2-2; cdr3_aa: CASSGLDTAPRELFF
v_call: TRBV15; j_call: TRBJ1-5; cdr3_aa: CATRGGGGNQPQHF
v_call: TRBV15; j_call: TRBJ1-4; cdr3_aa: CATSRDRTGGRKLFF
v_call: TRBV7-8; j_call: TRBJ2-2; cdr3_aa: CASSSSLAGYTGELFF
v_call: TRBV10-3; j_call: TRBJ1-2; cdr3_aa: CAITGQSNGYTF
v_call: TRBV10-3; j_call: TRBJ2-3; cdr3_aa: CAISALMGATDTQYF
v_call: TRBV20-1; j_call: TRBJ1-4; cdr3_aa: CSAPPWAGQGGRGVKLFF
v_call: TRBV27; j_call: TRBJ2-5; cdr3_aa: CASSLKGGRQETQYF